This T cell receptor (beta chain) derives from a study of cytomegalovirus exposure and HLA in healthy donors. Study observations and caveats: Reports state that TCR beta sequences accurately predicted most subjects' HLA-A and HLA-B alleles. Researchers reported from a later analysis that most CMV-associated TCR beta chains appeared HLA-restricted.

Vbeta (60) and Jbeta (13) primers were used in the PCR. Method: immunoSEQ multiplex PCR; TCRdb's copy keeps in-frame clones and lacks some. The data hold about 130,000 clones, with roughly a sixth observed a single time. Losses at the gene ends were 5 bases for V and 5 bases for J; bases not matched to a gene: 6. This CDR3 spans 14 amino acids. The V gene's germline CDR1 is MDHEN and CDR2 SYDVKM. For this clone: The target antigen is unknown.

This receptor was obtained from a female donor in good health and CMV-seropositive. The gene calls are TRBV28 and TRBJ2-5, with TRBD2 identical over 9 bases. The sequencing sample was made of PBMCs. This CDR3 is CASSISGGPETQYF. Here the CDR3 DNA reads TGTGCCAGCAGTATTAGCGGGGGCCCGGAGACCCAGTACTTC.